The 30 T cell receptor beta chains given below trace back to one sample, sequenced in a study of Tregs in tolerant kidney transplant recipients. TCRdb's copy holds only in-frame clones and misses some; the assay was immunoSEQ multiplex PCR. The table lists approximately 60,000 clones, roughly 86% of them singletons. Mixed chimerism was transient after nonmyeloablative marrow transplants from related graft donors. The source material was CD4+ T cells from blood (PBMCs), sampled 6 months after the transplant. The receptors derive from a human patient who received a combined kidney and bone marrow transplant. Some of the T cells might come from the graft donor.

Worth noting for this clone: Other nucleotide sequences from this sample produce the same CDR3. The chain employs TRBV5-1 and TRBJ2-1; 9 bases are a match to TRBD2. With V trimmed by 5 bases and J by 4 bases, 4 bases remained unmatched. The CDR3 has 14 residues. Looked up from germline, CDR1 is SGHRS and CDR2 is YFSETQ. The CDR3 sequence: CASRGLAQYNEQFF. The CDR3 DNA is TGCGCCAGCAGAGGACTAGCGCAATACAATGAGCAGTTCTTC.

The V call is TRBV7-6, the J call TRBJ1-3; D not resolved. CDR1 and CDR2 (germline): SGHVS, FNYEAQ. CDR3 size: 14 residues. Trimming removed 5 bases at V and 4 bases at J, with 12 bases between. The CDR3 bases are TGTGCCAGCAGCACCCAGGTTAACGGAAACACCATATATTTT. Translating gives CASSTQVNGNTIYF.

This clone was seen only a few times. The chain is built from TRBV9 and TRBJ1-6; 8 bases match TRBD1. The germline CDR1 and CDR2 sequences are SGDLS and YYNGEE. The CDR3 contains 15 residues. The ends lost 4 bases at V and 8 bases at J; junction bases unmatched: 8. The CDR3 protein is CASSPRQGRDSPLHF. The CDR3 DNA follows: TGTGCCAGCAGCCCGCGACAGGGGAGGGATTCACCCCTCCACTTT.

CDR3 in DNA: TGTGCCAGCAGTTTACTAGCGATCGGCACAGATACGCAGTATTTT. It is translated as CASSLLAIGTDTQYF. The V and J genes are TRBV27 and TRBJ2-3; the D gene is possibly TRBD2 (6 bases). The germline gives CDR1 MNHEY, CDR2 SMNVEV (reference sequence). CDR3 length equals 15 residues. The V end lost 2 bases, the J end lost 1 base, and 10 bases lay between the germline ends.

Written as DNA, the CDR3 is TGTGCCAGCAGTCCTGGGACAGGGTCGAGAGGTGGCTACACCTTC. Protein: CASSPGTGSRGGYTF. The V and J genes are TRBV11-2 and TRBJ1-2; 9 bases line up with TRBD1. The CDR3 loop spans 15 amino acids. Germline V gene data show CDR1 as SGHAT and CDR2 as FQNNGV. V was clipped by 6 bases and J by 7 bases; unmatched bases: 12.

The rearrangement joins TRBV4-1 to TRBJ2-1, with 9 nucleotides matching TRBD1. Trimming at V came to 1 base and at J to 7 bases, leaving 5 bases not matched to a gene. Germline V gives CDR1 MGHRA, CDR2 YSYEKL. The CDR3 loop spans 15 amino acids. Here the CDR3 DNA reads TGCGCCAGCAGCCAAGGAGGGACAGGGTGGAATGAGCAGTTCTTC. It yields the protein CASSQGGTGWNEQFF.

The rearrangement joins TRBV5-4 to TRBJ2-1; D not resolved. The CDR3 sequence is 14 residues long. The germline gives CDR1 SGHNT, CDR2 YYREEE (reference sequence). V was trimmed by 0 bases and J by 5 bases, leaving 9 bases between them. Written as DNA, the CDR3 is TGTGCCAGCAGCTTGGACAGCTACCACAATGAGCAGTTCTTC. It codes for CASSLDSYHNEQFF.

CDR3 nucleotides: TGTGCCAGCAGGTTAACGCGGGACTCCTACAATGAGCAGTTCTTC. Residues: CASRLTRDSYNEQFF. The chain joins TRBV7-2 to TRBJ2-1; tentative D call: TRBD2 (6 bases). The V end lost 6 bases, the J end lost 0 bases, and 12 bases lay between the germline ends. The CDR3 has 15 residues. Germline CDR1 is SGHTA and CDR2 is FQGNSA.

V gene TRBV18 combines with J gene TRBJ1-2, with 8 bases that match TRBD1. V shed 5 bases and J 8 bases; nucleotides not matched to a gene: 10. The CDR3 runs to 14 residues. Per the germline V gene, CDR1 is KGHSH and CDR2 is LQKENI. The chain's CDR3 is CASSSSDRVAGYTF. CDR3 nucleotides: TGTGCCAGCTCATCGTCGGACAGGGTGGCCGGCTACACCTTC.

The chain carries TRBV28 and TRBJ2-7; D is perhaps TRBD1 (6 bases). V lost 7 bases to trimming and J lost 3 bases, with 19 bases between them. Germline CDR1 MDHEN, CDR2 SYDVKM. The CDR3 loop spans 15 amino acids. The CDR3 DNA is TGTGCCAGCATGTTCAGGGGCGCATATCTCTACGAGCAGTACTTC. It specifies CASMFRGAYLYEQYF.

This clone has just one count. The V and J genes are TRBV30 and TRBJ1-5; TRBD1 might be the D (6 bases). This CDR3 is built from 14 residues. The germline gives CDR1 GTSNPN, CDR2 SVGIG (reference sequence). Trimming took 8 bases from V and 2 from J, leaving 16 bases between them. The DNA of the CDR3 is TGTGCCCTCGCGGGGGCAGGGGGCAATCAGCCCCAGCATTTT. Residues: CALAGAGGNQPQHF.

The rearrangement links TRBV7-9 to TRBJ2-1; unclear D gene. The CDR3 length is 15 residues. The V end lost 1 base, the J end lost 1 base, and 8 bases lay between the germline ends. CDR1 and CDR2 from the germline V gene are SEHNR and FQNEAQ (reference sequence). This chain's CDR3 is CASSLGVPSYNEQFF. Here the CDR3 DNA reads TGTGCCAGCAGCTTAGGAGTTCCGTCCTACAATGAGCAGTTCTTC.

J is TRBJ2-1 and V is TRBV5-1; D is perhaps TRBD1 (6 bases). This CDR3 spans 15 amino acids. The germline V gene encodes CDR1 SGHRS and CDR2 YFSETQ. Trimming cost V 2 bases and J 9 bases, with 18 bases left between them. The CDR3 region is CASSLTTGLVGEQFF. The DNA for the CDR3 is TGCGCCAGCAGCTTAACGACAGGACTCGTTGGTGAGCAGTTCTTC.

The chain uses TRBV9 and TRBJ1-5, with D maybe TRBD1 (6 bases). The CDR3 contains 14 residues. Between the trimmed V and J ends, which lost 1 base and 6 bases, there was a span of 11 bases. Looked up from germline, CDR1 is SGDLS and CDR2 is YYNGEE. CDR3 in DNA: TGTGCCAGCAGCGTAACAGGGAACGGTCAGCCCCAGCATTTT. Translation: CASSVTGNGQPQHF.

The chain carries TRBV4-1 and TRBJ1-5; TRBD1 is a possible D gene (5 bases). Germline V lookup: CDR1 MGHRA, CDR2 YSYEKL. V shed 1 base and J shed 0 bases, with 13 bases lying between them. The CDR3 totals 17 residues. Here the CDR3 reads CASSQAPVRVSNQPQHF. CDR3 sequence (DNA): TGCGCCAGCAGCCAAGCTCCGGTCAGGGTTAGCAATCAGCCCCAGCATTTT.

The chain has TRBV4-1 and TRBJ2-7, with D perhaps matching TRBD2 (6 bases). Per germline, CDR1 MGHRA and CDR2 YSYEKL. With 1 base removed from V and 2 bases from J, the gap between germline ends came to 12 bases. The CDR3 loop spans 15 amino acids. The CDR3 reads CASSQGLGEAYEQYF. As DNA, the CDR3 is TGCGCCAGCAGCCAAGGACTAGGGGAGGCCTACGAGCAGTACTTC.

V gene TRBV29-1 combines with J gene TRBJ1-1, with 7 bases that match TRBD1. Germline CDR1 and CDR2: SQVTM and ANQGSEA. V was pared by 1 base and J by 3 bases, with 11 bases of the junction left unmatched. This CDR3 region has 16 residues. The CDR3 nucleotides read TGCAGCGTTGAAGGTCCCGACAGGGCCGGGTACACTGAAGCTTTCTTT. Translation: CSVEGPDRAGYTEAFF. Full variable domain (rest looked up from reference TRBV29-1 and TRBJ1-1): SAVISQKPSRDICQRGTSLTIQCQVDSQVTMMFWYRQQPGQSLTLIATANQGSEATYESGFVIDKFPISRPNLTFSTLTVSNMSPEDSSIYLCSVEGPDRAGYTEAFFGQGTRLTVV.

The chain has TRBV9 and TRBJ2-5, with D perhaps TRBD1 (6 bases). Between the trimmed V and J ends, which lost 4 bases and 2 bases, there was a span of 15 bases. Germline V lookup: CDR1 SGDLS, CDR2 YYNGEE. This CDR3 region has 15 residues. In DNA form, the CDR3 reads TGTGCCAGCAGCATCAGTAGGGGGAAACAAGAGACCCAGTACTTC. Its translation is CASSISRGKQETQYF.

This clone was counted a single time. The chain combines TRBV14 with TRBJ1-2; no clear D. With 3 bases removed from V and 8 bases from J, the gap between germline ends came to 13 bases. From germline, CDR1 is SGHDN and CDR2 FVKESK. The CDR3 extends over 13 amino acids. The CDR3 nucleotides read TGTGCCAGCAGCCAGACTAGGGCGTACGGCTACACCTTC. This gives the protein CASSQTRAYGYTF.

V and J are TRBV6-5 and TRBJ2-4, with D perhaps TRBD2 (6 bases). The CDR3 loop spans 16 amino acids. Looked up from germline, CDR1 is MNHEY and CDR2 is SVGAGI. Trimming cost V 2 bases and J 3 bases, with 14 bases left between them. CDR3 sequence reads: CASSYPSQGGKNIQYF. Here the CDR3 DNA reads TGTGCCAGCAGTTACCCGTCTCAGGGAGGCAAAAACATTCAGTACTTC.

The V and J genes are TRBV30 and TRBJ2-7; 9 nucleotides agree with TRBD2. The trim removed 2 bases at V and 6 bases at J, leaving 2 bases unmatched. The length of the CDR3 is 12 residues. Germline assignment: CDR1 GTSNPN and CDR2 SVGIG (reference sequence). The CDR3 nucleotides are TGTGCCTGGAGTTTTAGCGGGGGCGAGCAGTACTTC. Translation gives CAWSFSGGEQYF.

In its sample, this clone was seen a few times. The chain has TRBV2 and TRBJ1-1, with a weak D call TRBD1 (6 bases). With 6 bases removed from V and 8 bases from J, the gap between germline ends came to 19 bases. This CDR3 spans 14 amino acids. CDR1 is SNHLY and CDR2 is FYNNEI in the germline V gene. The DNA of the CDR3 is TGTGCCAGCAGGACGGGGGGGACATCGATAGAAGCTTTCTTT. Translation: CASRTGGTSIEAFF.

The chain recombines TRBV7-9 with TRBJ2-3; 11 positions match TRBD2. Losses at the gene ends were 6 bases for V and 1 base for J; bases not matched to a gene: 6. Germline CDR1 is SEHNR and CDR2 is FQNEAQ (reference sequence). This CDR3 region has 16 residues. CDR3 in amino acids: CASRLKLAGGTDTQYF. The CDR3 bases are TGTGCCAGCAGACTTAAACTAGCGGGAGGCACAGATACGCAGTATTTT.

The rearrangement uses TRBV29-1 and TRBJ2-3; D might be TRBD1 (6 bases). This CDR3 has 14 residues. Trimming cost V 4 bases and J 1 base, with 12 bases left between them. Germline CDR1 and CDR2: SQVTM and ANQGSEA. CDR3 in amino acids: CSVVRGLRTDTQYF. In nucleotides, the CDR3 is TGCAGCGTTGTAAGGGGGTTGCGCACAGATACGCAGTATTTT.

The genes are TRBV11-3 and TRBJ1-5; D ambiguous. The CDR3 runs to 13 residues. Looked up from germline, CDR1 is SGHNT and CDR2 is YENEEA. V lost 1 base and J lost 5, with 6 bases in between. The CDR3 DNA sequence: TGTGCCAGCAGCTTAGGTCCGGATCAGCCCCAGCATTTT. Protein: CASSLGPDQPQHF.

This clone has just one count. The rearrangement joins TRBV4-2 to TRBJ2-1, with 13 bases identical to TRBD2. Unmatched junction bases numbered 7, after V lost 2 bases and J lost 9 bases. CDR3 size: 16 residues. Germline CDR1 LGHNA, CDR2 YNFKEQ. CDR3 loop: CASSQLTSGGVGEQFF. CDR3 bases: TGTGCCAGCAGCCAACTAACTAGCGGGGGGGTAGGTGAGCAGTTCTTC.

Here the CDR3 reads CATLSSGGNYGYTF. The CDR3 nucleotides read TGTGCCACACTTAGCTCGGGGGGAAACTATGGCTACACCTTC. The rearrangement uses TRBV19 and TRBJ1-2, with D possibly matching TRBD1 (5 bases). V was cut by 10 bases and J by 2 bases, with 17 bases left in between. Germline V lookup: CDR1 LNHDA, CDR2 SQIVND (reference sequence). The CDR3 loop spans 14 amino acids. The full variable domain, in which reference TRBV19 and TRBJ1-2 provide the parts outside the CDR3, is DGGITQSPKYLFRKEGQNVTLSCEQNLNHDAMYWYRQDPGQGLRLIYYSQIVNDFQKGDIAEGYSVSREKKESFPLTVTSAQKNPTAFYLCATLSSGGNYGYTFGSGTRLTVV.

This clone was seen only once. The chain recombines TRBV28 with TRBJ2-2; D uncertain. Trimming pared 7 bases from V and 5 bases from J, leaving 8 bases between. The CDR3 loop spans 12 amino acids. Germline V gene data show CDR1 as MDHEN and CDR2 as SYDVKM. The CDR3 region is CASTPRTGELFF. CDR3 DNA sequence: TGTGCCAGCACCCCGAGAACCGGGGAGCTGTTTTTT.

The rearrangement links TRBV5-1 to TRBJ1-1; possible D gene TRBD1, 6 bases. The CDR3 has 15 amino acids. The germline CDR1 and CDR2 sequences are SGHRS and YFSETQ. V gave up 4 bases and J gave up 3 bases, with 16 bases separating them. The CDR3 DNA sequence: TGCGCCAGCAGCCTAGACAGGCCAACTTACACTGAAGCTTTCTTT. Residues: CASSLDRPTYTEAFF.

The CDR3 DNA reads as TGTGCCAGCAGCTCTCTAGCGGGGACCTACGAGCAGTACTTC. It specifies CASSSLAGTYEQYF. The chain has TRBV7-2 and TRBJ2-7; TRBD2 matches at 9 bases. From germline, CDR1 is SGHTA and CDR2 FQGNSA. There are 14 residues in the CDR3. V lost 4 bases and J lost 2; bases outside the gene matches: 3.